This T cell receptor beta chain comes out of a study of T cell clusters in autoimmune cytopenias. Multiplex touch-down PCR amplified TRB using TRB-A and TRB-B pools in one tube. TCRdb re-called the multiplex PCR reads and gives one entry per CDR3 protein, without DNA. This sample's clone table lists 5,500 to 8,500 distinct CDR3 sequences. Each sample's input was about 250 ng genomic DNA, 30,000 to 45,000 genome equivalents. This sequence originates from a human donor with an autoimmune cytopenia or autoimmune hepatitis (not recorded which). Sample: peripheral blood.

CDR3 sequence: CASSMGTGGGDIQYF. The rearrangement links TRBV19 to TRBJ2-4; TCRdb picks TRBD1, but there is no DNA to check that call. This CDR3 contains 15 residues. Germline V gives CDR1 LNHDA, CDR2 SQIVND (reference sequence).